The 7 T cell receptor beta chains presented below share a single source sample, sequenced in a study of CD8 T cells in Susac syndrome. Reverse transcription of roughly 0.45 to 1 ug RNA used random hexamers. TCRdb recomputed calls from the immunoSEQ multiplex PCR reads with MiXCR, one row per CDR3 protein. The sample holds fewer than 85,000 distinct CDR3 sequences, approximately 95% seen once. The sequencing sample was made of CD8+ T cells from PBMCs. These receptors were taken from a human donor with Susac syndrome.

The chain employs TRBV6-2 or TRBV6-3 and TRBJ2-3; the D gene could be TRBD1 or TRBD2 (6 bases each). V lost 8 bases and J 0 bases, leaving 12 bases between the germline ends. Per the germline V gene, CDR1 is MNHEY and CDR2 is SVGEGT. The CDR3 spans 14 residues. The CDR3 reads CASLTGASTDTQYF. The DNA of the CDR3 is TGTGCCAGCCTCACGGGGGCTAGCACAGATACGCAGTATTTT.

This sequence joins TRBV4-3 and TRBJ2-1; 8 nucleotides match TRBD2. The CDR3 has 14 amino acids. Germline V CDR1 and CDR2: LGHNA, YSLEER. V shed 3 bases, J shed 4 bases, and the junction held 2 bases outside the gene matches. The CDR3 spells CASSHSGGYNEQFF. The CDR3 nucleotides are TGCGCCAGCAGCCACTCGGGGGGGTACAATGAGCAGTTCTTC.

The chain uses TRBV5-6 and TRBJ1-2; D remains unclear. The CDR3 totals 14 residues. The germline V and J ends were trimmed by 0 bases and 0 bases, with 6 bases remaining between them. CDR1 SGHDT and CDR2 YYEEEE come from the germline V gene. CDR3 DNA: TGTGCCAGCAGCTTGGGAGGAACTAACTATGGCTACACCTTC. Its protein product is CASSLGGTNYGYTF.

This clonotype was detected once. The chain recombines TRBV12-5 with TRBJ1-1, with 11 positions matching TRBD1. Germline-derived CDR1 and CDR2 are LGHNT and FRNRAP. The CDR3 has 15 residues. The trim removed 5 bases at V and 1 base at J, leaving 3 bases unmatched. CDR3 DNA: TGTGCTAGTGGTCCAGGACAGGGGGCGAACACTGAAGCTTTCTTT. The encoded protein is CASGPGQGANTEAFF. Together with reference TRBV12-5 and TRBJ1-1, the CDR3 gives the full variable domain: DARVTQTPRHKVTEMGQEVTMRCQPILGHNTVFWYRQTMMQGLELLAYFRNRAPLDDSGMPKDRFSAEMPDATLATLKIQPSEPRDSAVYFCASGPGQGANTEAFFGQGTRLTVV.

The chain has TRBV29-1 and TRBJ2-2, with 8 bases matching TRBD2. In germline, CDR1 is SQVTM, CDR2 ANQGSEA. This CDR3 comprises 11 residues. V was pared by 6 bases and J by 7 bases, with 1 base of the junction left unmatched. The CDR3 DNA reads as TGCAGCGTCGGGGGGGTCGGGGAGCTGTTTTTT. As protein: CSVGGVGELFF.

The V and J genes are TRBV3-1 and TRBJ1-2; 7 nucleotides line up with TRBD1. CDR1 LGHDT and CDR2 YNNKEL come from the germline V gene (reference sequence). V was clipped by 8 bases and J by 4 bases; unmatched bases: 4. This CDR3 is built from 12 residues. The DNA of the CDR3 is TGTGCCAGCTCCGGGACAGCCTATGGCTACACCTTC. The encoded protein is CASSGTAYGYTF.

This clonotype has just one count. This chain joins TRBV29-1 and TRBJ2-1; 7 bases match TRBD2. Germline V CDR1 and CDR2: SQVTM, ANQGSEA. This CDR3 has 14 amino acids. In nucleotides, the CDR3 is TGCAGTGCCTCGGGGGGAGACACCTACAATGAGCAGTTCTTC. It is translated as CSASGGDTYNEQFF.